These T cell receptor beta chains were read from a single sample in a study of T cells in Graves' hyperthyroidism and ophthalmopathy. TCRdb itself ran the multiplex PCR reads through MiXCR, one entry per CDR3 protein. Of around 540,000 distinct CDR3 sequences in the sample, 40% to 55% were seen once. Material: peripheral blood or thyroid tissue (not recorded which). These TCRs come from a young woman with Graves' hyperthyroidism. Each CDR3 is given with its conserved first and last residue. The D gene is left open where the match is weak. Some rows mark clone size as missing; the rest say once, few, many or name a class of expanded clone.

d_call j_call v_call clone_size cdr3_aa cdr3_nt
TRBD1 TRBJ2-6 TRBV10-3 many CAISGIGTGGAGANVLTF TGTGCCATCAGTGGCATTGGGACAGGGGGCGCTGGGGCCAACGTCCTGACTTTC
. TRBJ2-6 TRBV19 once CASEVSGANVLTF TGTGCCAGTGAGGTATCTGGGGCCAACGTCCTGACTTTC
TRBD2 TRBJ2-5 TRBV7-3 few CASSQGAGGTETQYF TGTGCCAGCAGCCAAGGAGCGGGAGGGACAGAGACCCAGTACTTC
. TRBJ2-7 TRBV10-1 . CASSYGGMLDEQYF TGCGCCAGCAGTTATGGCGGGATGCTCGACGAGCAGTACTTC
. TRBJ1-5 TRBV2 . CASSEGVSVETQHF TGTGCCAGCAGTGAAGGGGTATCGGTGGAGACCCAGCATTTT
. TRBJ1-5 TRBV7-9 . CASSLVVTGHSNQPQHF TGTGCCAGCAGCTTAGTCGTGACAGGCCATAGCAATCAGCCCCAGCATTTT
. TRBJ1-2 TRBV13 . CASSSSGRAGGGYTF TGTGCCAGCAGCTCTTCGGGTAGGGCCGGAGGTGGCTACACCTTC
. TRBJ1-1 TRBV20-1 . CSARDLTVSTEAFF TGCAGTGCTAGAGATCTTACAGTGAGCACTGAAGCTTTCTTT
TRBD1 TRBJ1-5 TRBV25-1 . CAGTGGRNQPQHF TGTGCCGGGACAGGGGGGCGTAATCAGCCCCAGCATTTT
TRBD2 TRBJ2-5 TRBV5-4 . CASSLDVLLAGGETQYF TGTGCCAGCAGCTTGGATGTACTACTAGCGGGCGGAGAGACCCAGTACTTC
. TRBJ1-2 TRBV7-2 . CASSDRFGYTF TGTGCCAGCAGCGACAGGTTTGGCTACACCTTC
. TRBJ1-1 TRBV6-2/TRBV6-3 . CASSPPFREDTEAFF TGTGCCAGCTCACCACCTTTCCGAGAGGACACTGAAGCTTTCTTT
. TRBJ2-7 TRBV7-9 . CASSSYRWASYEQYF TGTGCCAGCAGCTCCTACCGGTGGGCAAGCTACGAGCAGTACTTC
TRBD1 TRBJ2-7 TRBV9 few CASSVAGQGFYEQYF TGTGCCAGCAGCGTAGCGGGACAGGGATTCTACGAGCAGTACTTC
. TRBJ1-4 TRBV10-3 many CAISEQGSTNEKLFF TGTGCCATCAGTGAGCAGGGATCAACTAATGAAAAACTGTTTTTT
TRBD1 TRBJ1-2 TRBV10-3 many CAISEGGQGRVYGYTF TGTGCCATCAGTGAGGGAGGACAGGGTCGAGTCTATGGCTACACCTTC
. TRBJ1-1 TRBV7-9 many CASSPRITEAFF TGTGCCAGCAGCCCAAGGATCACTGAAGCTTTCTTT
. TRBJ2-5 TRBV5-1 . CASSQSVGAQETQYF TGCGCCAGCAGCCAATCGGTGGGGGCCCAAGAGACCCAGTACTTC
. TRBJ2-5 TRBV2 many CASNRETQYF TGTGCCAGCAATCGAGAGACCCAGTACTTC